A single sample is the source of the 24 T cell receptor beta chains below, sequenced in a study of blood T cell repertoires in COVID-19. Clones were read by immunoSEQ multiplex PCR, and TCRdb kept only the in-frame ones, dropping some. The repertoire holds more than 55,000 clones, 70% to 90% seen once, with roughly 6.4% in the top ten. The specimen was peripheral blood. The origin of the receptors is a man aged 55-75 years with active or convalescent COVID-19.

V is TRBV24-1 and J is TRBJ2-7; a weak D match, TRBD1 (6 bases). V was clipped by 3 bases and J by 2 bases, with 16 bases between them. In germline, CDR1 is KGHDR, CDR2 SFDVKD. The CDR3 is made up of 16 amino acids. The chain's CDR3 is CATSDPGTKNPYEQYF. In DNA form, the CDR3 reads TGTGCCACCAGTGATCCCGGGACAAAAAACCCCTACGAGCAGTACTTC.

The chain combines TRBV9 with TRBJ2-3; maybe TRBD1 (5 bases). The CDR3 totals 14 residues. Germline values: CDR1 SGDLS, CDR2 YYNGEE. Trimming shortened V by 4 bases and J by 2 bases, and 11 bases separated the two germline ends. The chain's CDR3 is CASSPGINTDTQYF. The CDR3, as DNA: TGTGCCAGCAGCCCAGGGATCAACACAGATACGCAGTATTTT. The complete variable domain, with remaining parts taken from reference TRBV9 and TRBJ2-3, reads DSGVTQTPKHLITATGQRVTLRCSPRSGDLSVYWYQQSLDQGLQFLIQYYNGEERAKGNILERFSAQQFPDLHSELNLSSLELGDSALYFCASSPGINTDTQYFGPGTRLTVL.

This chain joins TRBV7-9 and TRBJ1-1; no clear D gene. Germline V CDR1 and CDR2: SEHNR, FQNEAQ (reference sequence). V was cut by 5 bases and J by 2 bases, with 9 bases left in between. The CDR3 is 13 residues long. The DNA for the CDR3 is TGTGCCAGCAGCAAGGACTTAAACACTGAAGCTTTCTTT. It is translated as CASSKDLNTEAFF.

The V and J genes are TRBV19 and TRBJ2-7; D is uncertain. Germline CDR1 reads LNHDA; CDR2 reads SQIVND (reference sequence). V gave up 4 bases and J gave up 1 base, with 8 bases separating them. The CDR3 length is 13 residues. CDR3 sequence (DNA): TGTGCCAGTAGTACGACTCCGTCCTACGAGCAGTACTTC. Translating gives CASSTTPSYEQYF.

This CDR3 reads CASSYSQRRRSYEQYF. The DNA of the CDR3 is TGTGCCAGCAGTTACTCGCAGCGGAGGAGATCCTACGAGCAGTACTTC. This sequence joins TRBV6-6 and TRBJ2-7; a weak D match, TRBD2 (5 bases). CDR3 length equals 16 residues. CDR1 is MNHNY, CDR2 SVGAGI, per germline (reference sequence). The germline V and J ends were trimmed by 0 bases and 1 base, with 13 bases remaining between them.

V is TRBV3-1 (or the pseudogene TRBV3-2) and J is TRBJ2-5; 8 positions agree with TRBD2. J was trimmed by 0 bases and V by 2 bases; bases with no gene match: 5. Looked up from germline, CDR1 is LGHDT and CDR2 is YNNKEL (reference sequence). The CDR3 covers 16 residues. CDR3 amino acids: CASSQWSGGNQETQYF. DNA of the CDR3: TGTGCCAGCAGCCAATGGAGCGGGGGTAACCAAGAGACCCAGTACTTC.

V usage is TRBV7-6 and J usage is TRBJ2-1; 13 bases are shared with TRBD2. The CDR3 is made up of 14 amino acids. The V gene's germline CDR1 is SGHVS and CDR2 FNYEAQ. V dropped 10 bases and J dropped 11; count of bases not matched to a gene: 11. The CDR3 DNA reads as TGTGCCACCACTAGCGGGAGGGCCTCGGGCAAGCAGTTCTTC. This encodes CATTSGRASGKQFF.

V and J are TRBV5-6 and TRBJ2-3; no clear D gene. Per germline, CDR1 SGHDT and CDR2 YYEEEE. V was clipped by 5 bases and J by 6 bases, with 10 bases between them. The CDR3 has 12 residues. CDR3 region: CASRLLGDTQYF. DNA for the CDR3: TGTGCCAGCAGGCTCCTCGGGGATACGCAGTATTTT. Drawing the rest from reference TRBV5-6 and TRBJ2-3, the complete variable domain is DAGVTQSPTHLIKTRGQQVTLRCSPKSGHDTVSWYQQALGQGPQFIFQYYEEEERQRGNFPDRFSGHQFPNYSSELNVNALLLGDSALYLCASRLLGDTQYFGPGTRLTVL.

This chain joins TRBV5-1 and TRBJ1-2; possible D gene TRBD1, 6 bases. The V gene lost 6 bases and the J gene lost 8 bases, with 17 bases spanning the gap. Germline CDR1 and CDR2: SGHRS and YFSETQ. The CDR3 spans 13 residues. This CDR3 reads CASTLGRGIGYTF. In DNA, the CDR3 is TGCGCCAGCACCCTTGGGAGGGGGATAGGCTACACCTTC.

This chain uses TRBV6-5 with TRBJ1-6; D remains ambiguous. The CDR3 spans 13 residues. Germline assignment: CDR1 MNHEY and CDR2 SVGAGI. Trimming stripped 8 bases from V and 0 bases from J, with 5 bases between. The chain's CDR3 is CASSFSYNSPLHF. The CDR3 bases are TGTGCCAGCTCGTTCTCCTATAATTCACCCCTCCACTTT.

This clone was seen a few times. The chain carries TRBV7-9 and TRBJ2-7, with 7 positions matching TRBD1. With V trimmed by 5 bases and J by 2 bases, 9 bases remained unmatched. The CDR3 contains 15 residues. Germline V gene data show CDR1 as SEHNR and CDR2 as FQNEAQ (reference sequence). The CDR3 reads CASSQIQTGTYEQYF. The CDR3 DNA follows: TGTGCCAGCAGCCAAATACAGACAGGGACCTACGAGCAGTACTTC.

This chain connects TRBV7-4 to TRBJ2-3, with a weak D call TRBD1 (6 bases). The CDR3 is 14 amino acids. CDR1 is SGHVT and CDR2 is SQSDAQ in the germline V gene. V was shortened by 3 bases and J by 2 bases, with 9 bases between the two germline ends. As DNA, the CDR3 is TGTGCCAGCAGCTTCCAGGGGACCACAGATACGCAGTATTTT. Protein: CASSFQGTTDTQYF.

This chain connects TRBV5-4 to TRBJ2-4; TRBD2 might be the D (6 bases). The CDR3 sequence is 13 residues long. Germline values: CDR1 SGHNT, CDR2 YYREEE (reference sequence). V was clipped by 4 bases and J by 5 bases, with 10 bases between them. The CDR3 here is CASSQGGENIQYF. The DNA for the CDR3 is TGTGCCAGCAGCCAGGGAGGTGAAAACATTCAGTACTTC.

V is TRBV5-1 and J is TRBJ1-1, with D possibly matching TRBD1 (5 bases). Trimming pared 4 bases from V and 11 bases from J, leaving 18 bases between. The CDR3 spans 13 residues. In germline, CDR1 is SGHRS, CDR2 YFSETQ. The CDR3 protein is CASSPQGSLVAFF. In nucleotides, the CDR3 is TGCGCCAGCAGCCCGCAGGGTTCCCTTGTTGCTTTCTTT.

The CDR3 DNA reads TGTGCCAGCAGTTATTTGGGACTAGCGGTCAACAATGAGCAGTTCTTC. Translation: CASSYLGLAVNNEQFF. The chain combines TRBV6-6 with TRBJ2-1; TRBD2 matches at 11 bases. Germline CDR1 reads MNHNY; CDR2 reads SVGAGI (reference sequence). This CDR3 has 16 residues. The V segment lost 3 bases and the J segment 5 bases; nucleotides outside the gene matches: 6.

The J gene is TRBJ1-4, the V gene TRBV28, with 8 nucleotides matching TRBD1. Germline CDR1 MDHEN, CDR2 SYDVKM. Unmatched junction bases numbered 7, after V lost 3 bases and J lost 7 bases. The CDR3 is 15 amino acids. DNA for the CDR3: TGTGCCAGCAGTTTTCACAAAGGGACAGGTGAAAAACTGTTTTTT. The encoded protein is CASSFHKGTGEKLFF.

The rearrangement uses TRBV27 and TRBJ2-2; D is possibly TRBD2 (6 bases). CDR3 length equals 14 residues. Trimming pared 5 bases from V and 5 bases from J, leaving 12 bases between. Germline V gene lookup returns CDR1 MNHEY and CDR2 SMNVEV (reference sequence). The CDR3, as DNA: TGTGCCAGCAGTGGGGGGTTTAGGACCGGGGAGCTGTTTTTT. Translation gives CASSGGFRTGELFF.

This clone has a handful of counts. The gene calls are TRBV6-5 and TRBJ2-2; weak D call: TRBD2 (6 bases). V was cut by 2 bases and J by 1 base, with 11 bases left in between. This CDR3 comprises 16 residues. Per the germline V gene, CDR1 is MNHEY and CDR2 is SVGAGI. The CDR3 DNA is TGTGCCAGCAGTTACGGGACTTATAGGAACACCGGGGAGCTGTTTTTT. Translated: CASSYGTYRNTGELFF.

This chain connects TRBV23-1 to TRBJ1-2; no firm D call. TRBV23-1 has ORF status, its function being uncertain. This CDR3 comprises 15 residues. Trimming shortened V by 11 bases and J by 8 bases, and 27 bases separated the two germline ends. The CDR3 bases are TGCGCCCGCCCCCCCCTGGACGGAGGCCCGGAGGGCTACACCTTC. Translating gives CARPPLDGGPEGYTF.

The chain carries TRBV7-2 and TRBJ2-4; 10 bases match TRBD1. Germline trimming cut 6 bases from V and 7 bases from J; bases unmatched to any gene: 6. Germline V gene data show CDR1 as SGHTA and CDR2 as FQGNSA. CDR3 length equals 14 residues. CDR3 protein: CASSWDRGANIQYF. CDR3 nucleotide sequence: TGTGCCAGCAGTTGGGACAGGGGAGCGAACATTCAGTACTTC.

V gene TRBV6-6 combines with J gene TRBJ2-1; 12 nucleotides match TRBD2. The CDR3 sequence is 16 residues long. Germline assignment: CDR1 MNHNY and CDR2 SVGAGI (reference sequence). Unmatched junction bases numbered 7, after V lost 5 bases and J lost 5 bases. The CDR3 bases are TGTGCCAGCAGTCGACTAGCGGGGGCAACTAACAATGAGCAGTTCTTC. It yields the protein CASSRLAGATNNEQFF.

The gene calls are TRBV28 and TRBJ1-1; no reliable D call. The CDR3 sequence is 14 residues long. Trimming removed 2 bases at V and 0 bases at J, with 7 bases between. CDR1 is MDHEN and CDR2 is SYDVKM in the germline V gene. The CDR3 nucleotides read TGTGCCAGCAGTTTACTCAGAATGAACACTGAAGCTTTCTTT. Its translation: CASSLLRMNTEAFF.

The genes are TRBV10-2 and TRBJ2-5, with 14 bases aligning to TRBD2. J was trimmed by 5 bases and V by 6 bases; bases with no gene match: 5. Germline V gene lookup returns CDR1 WSHSY and CDR2 SAAADI. This CDR3 has 15 amino acids. This chain's CDR3 is CASRTSGRAVETQYF. The CDR3 nucleotides read TGCGCCAGCAGGACTAGCGGGAGGGCCGTGGAGACCCAGTACTTC.

The rearrangement links TRBV7-8 to TRBJ2-5; perhaps TRBD2 as D (5 bases). Looked up from germline, CDR1 is SGHVS and CDR2 is FQNEAQ. The CDR3 spans 19 residues. The V end was cut by 1 base, the J end by 5 bases, with 26 bases between. The CDR3 is CASSLVSGPRGRVGETQYF. CDR3 bases: TGTGCCAGCAGCTTAGTATCAGGACCCCGGGGTAGAGTCGGGGAGACCCAGTACTTC.